This entry features one T cell receptor (beta chain) sequence. Its antigen specificity is not known. A read error is possible here, since a much larger clone lies one base away. TRB repertoires were amplified from around 230-520 ng of genomic DNA extracted from blood. The cysteine opens and the phenylalanine closes a CDR3 of 15 amino acids. The read is trimmed to its CDR3 DNA, 45 bases read in frame from base 1. The germline V gene (reference sequence) supplies CDR1 GTSNPN and CDR2 SVGIG. The sample belongs to a study of T and B cells in COVID-19 patients (dated by TCRdb to 2019 to 2021). Study-wide context: Using TRB and IGH repertoire sequencing of peripheral blood, the study characterized adaptive immunity in COVID-19 patients who had active infection or had recovered. Of the 20 to 25 patients in the active-infection cohort, 12 were critically ill and needed mechanical ventilation or ECMO. Comorbidities linked to unfavorable COVID-19 outcome were present in 18 of 20 patients in the active-infection cohort. An age-matched reference group of roughly 38 healthy donors negative for COVID-19 antibodies served as the comparison for repertoire analyses. As many as 9 follow-up blood samples were taken per patient, and some of the samples covered different disease stages within the same individual. Median age was roughly 32 years in the recovered cohort versus under 70 years in the active-infection cohort. The TCR and BCR sequence repository comprised roughly 35 patients and approximately 72 time points, with over 8 million TCR sequences analysed. A couple of patients belonged to both the recovered and active cohorts because samples were available from active disease and after recovery. A recovered cohort included over 15 patients who provided 20 to 25 samples, and most of these patients had mild to moderate COVID-19 treated on an outpatient basis. Results and caveats for the whole study, not just this receptor: In active COVID-19, TRB repertoires were highly clonal, while at recovery, diversity and richness increased above the levels seen in healthy donors. Prospective validation of the reported TCR clusters was stated to be required before clinical use. The cohort was considered too small for HLA contributions to COVID-19 susceptibility or severity to be assessed. A total of 2,000 to 2,500 exclusive TCR clusters, including approximately 30 low-pGen clusters, were found in the recovered cohort. Specific T cell subsets (CD4+/Treg/CD8+) and sorted SARS-CoV-2-responsive or tetramer+ T cells had not yet been sequenced, and these experiments were ongoing. Blood samples obtained from mildly ill patients during symptoms, as well as early samples obtained from severe cases, were available only in scarce numbers. In patients with COVID-19, the usage of TRBV/TRBJ genes was reported to be strongly skewed.

Instrument on record: Illumina MiSeq. TRB rearrangements were amplified by multiplex PCR with BIOMED2 TRB-A/B primer pools. Illumina-compatible adapters and 7-nucleotide sample barcodes were added to the amplicons in two consecutive PCRs. Phusion HS II polymerase was used for all library PCRs. Amplicons were purified from gel with the NucleoSpin Gel and PCR Clean-up kit, quantified on Qubit, and pooled at approximately 4.1 nM. Before Illumina next-generation sequencing, the quality of the amplicon pool was assessed on an Agilent 2100 Bioanalyzer. Per the original workflow: TRB rearrangements were annotated with MiXCR 3.0.8 using the default MiXCR reference library. Sequences with fewer than 2 reads and non-productive reads were filtered out, and every unique CDR3 nucleotide sequence was treated as a single clone. R 3.5.1 was used to calculate clonality, diversity, richness and V-J gene usage. GLIPH2 was used for TCR clustering by CDR3 similarity, and generation probabilities were calculated by OLGA. Only GLIPH2 clusters with at least four unique TCR clonotypes present in at least three individuals were retained. TCRdb reanalyzed the raw reads on its own, using fastp at Q25 for trimming and MiXCR for clone calling, and kept in-frame beta chains. Every entry covers one CDR3 protein and lists the most common genes and DNA from its rows. V and J calls and clone size were set by TCRdb, not the authors. This sample gives 9,900 or so distinct CDR3 sequences in total; under 30% of them show up just once. The ten largest clones capture 27% of the sample.

The clonotype originates from a human donor who had recovered from COVID-19. The rearranged segments are TRBV30 and TRBJ2-2, with a tentative D call of TRBD1 or TRBD2, each matching 5 bases. Material for sequencing was blood. The sequenced DNA is TGTGCCTGGACCCAGGGACGTGGCGACACCGGGGAGCCGTTTTTT. Its protein reads: CAWTQGRGDTGEPFF. Full variable domain (CDR3 extended with the reference TRBV30 and TRBJ2-2 proteins): SQTIHQWPATLVQPVGSPLSLECTVEGTSNPNLYWYRQAAGRGLQLLFYSVGIGQISSEVPQNLSASRPQDRQFILSSKKLLLSDSGFYLCAWTQGRGDTGEPFFGEGSRLTVL.